The 23 T cell receptor beta chains given below trace back to one sample, sequenced in a study of T cells after yellow fever vaccination. TCRdb reprocessed the 5' RACE reads via MiXCR and lists one record per CDR3 protein. The table lists approximately 61,000 distinct CDR3 sequences, more than 5.5% of them singletons. The specimen was CD8+ T cells sorted from PBMCs, collected on the day of the first yellow fever vaccination. The receptor source for this set is a man aged 18 to 30 who received the YFV17D yellow fever vaccine.

This clonotype turned up a few times. The rearrangement links TRBV7-6 to TRBJ1-1; D is unresolved. CDR3 size: 13 residues. Between the trimmed V and J ends, which lost 1 base and 8 bases, there was a span of 11 bases. Germline V gene sequence: CDR1 SGHVS, CDR2 FNYEAQ. The CDR3 coding sequence is TGTGCCAGCAGCTTAGGCCCCTCGCGAGAAGCTTTCTTT. It encodes CASSLGPSREAFF.

V and J are TRBV18 and TRBJ2-7; D gene unclear. The CDR3 extends over 15 amino acids. Germline CDR1 and CDR2: KGHSH and LQKENI. Trimming stripped 2 bases from V and 7 bases from J, with 18 bases between. DNA for the CDR3: TGTGCCAGCTCACCAACCAGCCCACTCTTCGAGGAGCAGTACTTC. This codes for CASSPTSPLFEEQYF.

This clonotype is labeled medium-sized. The chain has TRBV29-1 and TRBJ2-7; D uncertain. The germline V gene has CDR1 SQVTM and CDR2 ANQGSEA. This CDR3 region has 14 residues. V lost 5 bases and J lost 0, with 14 bases in between. CDR3 sequence: CSVFLDSSSYEQYF. The CDR3 bases are TGCAGCGTTTTCCTAGACTCAAGCTCCTACGAGCAGTACTTC.

This clonotype has just a few counts. J is TRBJ1-1 and V is TRBV18, with D possibly TRBD1 on 5 matching bases. The germline gives CDR1 KGHSH, CDR2 LQKENI. The V gene lost 3 bases and the J gene lost 7 bases, with 12 bases spanning the gap. The CDR3 extends over 13 amino acids. The CDR3 DNA reads as TGTGCCAGCTCACCTCCTCTAGGGGATGAAGCTTTCTTT. Encoded protein: CASSPPLGDEAFF. The whole variable domain, remainder taken from reference TRBV18 and TRBJ1-1, is NAGVMQNPRHLVRRRGQEARLRCSPMKGHSHVYWYRQLPEEGLKFMVYLQKENIIDESGMPKERFSAEFPKEGPSILRIQQVVRGDSAAYFCASSPPLGDEAFFGQGTRLTVV.

The table lists this clonotype with a few counts. The rearrangement uses TRBV12-3 or TRBV12-4 and TRBJ2-2; 10 nucleotides align to TRBD2. This CDR3 comprises 17 residues. V lost 6 bases and J lost 0; bases outside the gene matches: 7. The CDR3 protein is CASRPSGGAANTGELFF. CDR3 coding DNA: TGTGCCAGCAGGCCTAGCGGGGGAGCCGCGAACACCGGGGAGCTGTTTTTT.

This clonotype was seen only a few times. J is TRBJ2-2 and V is TRBV7-2, with D possibly TRBD2 on 7 matching bases. V was pared by 5 bases and J by 6 bases, with 22 bases between. The germline CDR1 and CDR2 sequences are SGHTA and FQGNSA. CDR3 size: 17 residues. As DNA, the CDR3 is TGTGCCAGCAGCCTACCAGAGAGGGGGGGCTCTTCCGGGGAGCTGTTTTTT. Translating gives CASSLPERGGSSGELFF.

The chain links TRBV4-3 to TRBJ2-2; unclear D gene. The length of the CDR3 is 13 residues. CDR1 LGHNA and CDR2 YSLEER come from the germline V gene. The germline V and J ends were trimmed by 2 bases and 6 bases, with 7 bases remaining between them. Here the CDR3 DNA reads TGCGCCAGCAGCCAAAGCCTAGCCGGGGAGCTGTTTTTT. It yields the protein CASSQSLAGELFF.

This clonotype was recorded many times. V is TRBV7-8 and J is TRBJ2-1, with TRBD2 matching over 10 bases. CDR3 length: 15 residues. The germline V gene encodes CDR1 SGHVS and CDR2 FQNEAQ. Germline trimming cut 5 bases from V and 3 bases from J; bases unmatched to any gene: 4. The CDR3 loop is CASSGLAGVYNEQFF. DNA for the CDR3: TGTGCCAGCAGCGGTCTAGCGGGGGTCTACAATGAGCAGTTCTTC.

This clonotype has at least ten counts. The genes are TRBV7-9 and TRBJ2-5; unclear D gene. This CDR3 region has 15 residues. The V and J ends lost 0 bases and 0 bases respectively, with 8 bases between them. Per the germline V gene, CDR1 is SEHNR and CDR2 is FQNEAQ (reference sequence). CDR3 DNA: TGTGCCAGCAGCTTAGCCCTCGGGTACCAAGAGACCCAGTACTTC. It specifies CASSLALGYQETQYF.

The chain combines TRBV20-1 with TRBJ2-3; possibly TRBD2 for D (5 bases). CDR1 and CDR2 from the germline V gene are DFQATT and SNEGSKA (reference sequence). The CDR3 spans 16 residues. With 2 bases removed from V and 0 bases from J, the gap between germline ends came to 15 bases. The CDR3 bases are TGCAGTGCTAGATTCCCGGGGTCGGGGAGCACAGATACGCAGTATTTT. Amino acid sequence: CSARFPGSGSTDTQYF.

In its sample, this clonotype was seen a few times. The rearrangement uses TRBV7-2 and TRBJ1-2; TRBD1 aligns across 7 bases. From germline, CDR1 is SGHTA and CDR2 FQGNSA. The CDR3 length is 15 residues. J gave up 2 bases and V 5 bases, and 8 bases lay outside the gene matches. CDR3 DNA sequence: TGTGCCAGCAGCCCGGAGGCGACAGGGAACTATGGCTACACCTTC. Protein: CASSPEATGNYGYTF.

This clonotype has more than one count but fewer than ten. The V and J genes are TRBV4-3 and TRBJ1-5; possibly TRBD1 for D (5 bases). The ends were cut back, 0 bases at V and 2 bases at J, with 17 bases in the middle. The CDR3 consists of 18 residues. Germline loops: CDR1 LGHNA, CDR2 YSLEER. The CDR3 spells CASSQDIGTLPGNQPQHF. The CDR3, as DNA: TGCGCCAGCAGCCAAGATATCGGGACGTTACCCGGCAATCAGCCCCAGCATTTT.

This clonotype was recorded a few times. The V call is TRBV9, the J call TRBJ1-2, with a possible D match to TRBD1 (6 bases). Germline V gene data show CDR1 as SGDLS and CDR2 as YYNGEE. V lost 3 bases to trimming and J lost 1 base, with 19 bases between them. The CDR3 covers 17 residues. CDR3 coding DNA: TGTGCCAGCAGCGCCGCGGAGAGGGGGTTGGGTAACTATGGCTACACCTTC. Residues: CASSAAERGLGNYGYTF.

As concerns this clonotype: A much larger clone is a single base away; this may be a read error. This sequence joins TRBV12-3 or TRBV12-4 and TRBJ2-5; D is unclear. The CDR3 length is 15 residues. Between the trimmed V and J ends, which lost 5 bases and 5 bases, there was a span of 18 bases. CDR3 sequence reads: CASSLRVRQFETQYF. CDR3 coding DNA: TGTGCCAGCAGTCTCCGGGTCAGGCAGTTTGAGACCCAGTACTTC.

This clonotype has at least ten counts. This chain uses TRBV4-2 with TRBJ2-5; TRBD1 is a possible D gene (6 bases). CDR3 length: 21 residues. CDR1 is LGHNA and CDR2 is YNFKEQ in the germline V gene. The V and J ends lost 0 bases and 5 bases respectively, with 31 bases between them. The chain's CDR3 is CASSQDPGAGWGRDARETQYF. The CDR3 DNA follows: TGTGCCAGCAGCCAAGATCCAGGGGCCGGCTGGGGCCGTGACGCCAGGGAGACCCAGTACTTC.

This clonotype was observed a few times. The genes are TRBV6-5 and TRBJ1-1; the D is unclear. The CDR3 spans 13 residues. Trimming cost V 0 bases and J 6 bases, with 8 bases left between them. The V gene's germline CDR1 is MNHEY and CDR2 SVGAGI. Here the CDR3 reads CASSYSHQAEAFF. Written as DNA, the CDR3 is TGTGCCAGCAGTTACTCGCACCAGGCTGAAGCTTTCTTT.

Remarks on this clonotype: Being one base from a much bigger clone, this may be a read error. The rearrangement links TRBV6-2 or TRBV6-3 to TRBJ1-1; no clear D. The CDR3 loop spans 12 amino acids. The germline CDR1 and CDR2 sequences are MNHEY and SVGEGT. CDR3 in amino acids: CSSSYWGTEAFF. CDR3 nucleotide sequence: TGTTCCAGCAGTTACTGGGGCACTGAAGCTTTCTTT.

This clonotype was seen many times. This sequence joins TRBV5-1 and TRBJ1-1; D unresolved. The germline gives CDR1 SGHRS, CDR2 YFSETQ. The CDR3 consists of 12 residues. V was pared by 5 bases and J by 4 bases, with 9 bases between. As DNA, the CDR3 is TGCGCCAGCAGTCAGGCCGGCACTGAAGCTTTCTTT. Translating gives CASSQAGTEAFF. Drawing the rest from reference TRBV5-1 and TRBJ1-1, the complete variable domain is KAGVTQTPRYLIKTRGQQVTLSCSPISGHRSVSWYQQTPGQGLQFLFEYFSETQRNKGNFPGRFSGRQFSNSRSEMNVSTLELGDSALYLCASSQAGTEAFFGQGTRLTVV.

The sample holds many counts of this clonotype. The rearrangement uses TRBV29-1 and TRBJ1-2, with a possible D match to TRBD1 (6 bases). Germline V gene data show CDR1 as SQVTM and CDR2 as ANQGSEA. V lost 1 base, J lost 4 bases, and 10 bases lay in between. This CDR3 is built from 13 residues. The CDR3 is CSVEGQDFYGYTF. DNA of the CDR3: TGCAGCGTTGAAGGACAGGACTTCTATGGCTACACCTTC.

The V and J genes are TRBV7-9 and TRBJ2-4; a possible D gene is TRBD2 (6 bases). The CDR3 loop spans 14 amino acids. Trimming stripped 5 bases from V and 7 bases from J, with 15 bases between. The germline V gene has CDR1 SEHNR and CDR2 FQNEAQ (reference sequence). The CDR3 here is CASSDDGTLNIQYF. The CDR3, as DNA: TGTGCCAGCAGCGACGACGGGACTCTGAACATTCAGTACTTC. Supplemented by reference TRBV7-9 and TRBJ2-4, the full variable domain reads DTGVSQNPRHKITKRGQNVTFRCDPISEHNRLYWYRQTLGQGPEFLTYFQNEAQLEKSRLLSDRFSAERPKGSFSTLEIQRTEQGDSAMYLCASSDDGTLNIQYFGAGTRLSVL.

This clonotype was counted at least ten times. At one of its ends the junction is not consistent with the germline gene, which may arise from a read error. J is TRBJ1-5 and V is TRBV4-2; 8 bases align to TRBD1. Germline V CDR1 and CDR2: LGHNA, YNFKEQ. CDR3 length: 15 amino acids. DNA of the CDR3: TGTGCCAGCAGCCAAGATCCAGGGGGCAAACAGCCCCAGCATTTT. This translates into CASSQDPGGKQPQHF.

This clonotype was seen many times. V usage is TRBV29-1 and J usage is TRBJ2-2; D not resolved. The CDR3 sequence is 13 residues long. The V end lost 1 base, the J end lost 6 bases, and 9 bases lay between the germline ends. Per germline, CDR1 SQVTM and CDR2 ANQGSEA. CDR3 sequence: CSVEGDRPGELFF. CDR3 nucleotide sequence: TGCAGCGTTGAAGGGGATAGGCCCGGGGAGCTGTTTTTT.

This clonotype appeared many times. The gene calls are TRBV6-4 and TRBJ2-3; D not certain. The CDR3 runs to 13 residues. V lost 0 bases, J lost 2 bases, and 3 bases lay in between. Germline CDR1 is MRHNA and CDR2 is SNTAGT. The CDR3 DNA sequence: TGTGCCAGCAGTGACTCGACCACAGATACGCAGTATTTT. It codes for CASSDSTTDTQYF.